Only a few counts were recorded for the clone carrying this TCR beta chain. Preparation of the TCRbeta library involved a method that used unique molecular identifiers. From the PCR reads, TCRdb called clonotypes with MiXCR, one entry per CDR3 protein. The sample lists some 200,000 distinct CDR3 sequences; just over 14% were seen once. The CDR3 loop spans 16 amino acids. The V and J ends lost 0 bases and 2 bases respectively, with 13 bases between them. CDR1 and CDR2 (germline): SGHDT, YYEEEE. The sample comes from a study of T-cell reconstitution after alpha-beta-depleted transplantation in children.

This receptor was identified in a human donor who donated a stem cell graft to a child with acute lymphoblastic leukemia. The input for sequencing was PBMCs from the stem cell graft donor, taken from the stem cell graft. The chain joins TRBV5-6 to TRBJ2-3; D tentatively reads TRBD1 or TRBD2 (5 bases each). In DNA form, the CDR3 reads TGTGCCAGCAGCTTGGACCGGGACGGAGACACAGATACGCAGTATTTT. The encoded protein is CASSLDRDGDTDTQYF.